This T cell receptor (beta chain) was recorded in a study of T-cell reconstitution after alpha-beta-depleted transplantation in children. Unique molecular identifiers tagged the TCRbeta library. TCRdb reprocessed the PCR reads with MiXCR, giving one entry per CDR3 protein. The table lists about 690,000 distinct CDR3 sequences, 16% of them singletons. Trimming took 6 bases from V and 0 from J, leaving 12 bases between them. Germline CDR1 is MNHNS and CDR2 is SASEGT. The CDR3 consists of 15 residues. This clonotype was seen at least ten times. Sequenced here: PBMCs from the stem cell graft donor, sampled from the stem cell graft. The chain is built from TRBV6-1 and TRBJ1-3; D may be TRBD1 (6 bases). This TCR came from a human donor who donated a stem cell graft to a child with acute myeloid leukemia. The chain's CDR3 is CASRQGVNSGNTIYF. In DNA, the CDR3 is TGTGCCAGCAGACAGGGTGTAAACTCTGGAAACACCATATATTTT.